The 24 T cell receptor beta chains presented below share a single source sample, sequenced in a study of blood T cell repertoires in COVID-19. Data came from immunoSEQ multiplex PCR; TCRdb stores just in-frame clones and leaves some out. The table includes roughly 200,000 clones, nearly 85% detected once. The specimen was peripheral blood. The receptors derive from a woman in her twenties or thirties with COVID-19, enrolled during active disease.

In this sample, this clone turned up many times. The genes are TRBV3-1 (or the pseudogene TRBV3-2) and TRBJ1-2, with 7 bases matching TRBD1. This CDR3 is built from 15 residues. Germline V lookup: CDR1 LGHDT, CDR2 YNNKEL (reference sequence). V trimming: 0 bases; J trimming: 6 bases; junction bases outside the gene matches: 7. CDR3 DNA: TGTGCCAGCAGCCAAGATCTGGGGACAGTGGATGGCTACACCTTC. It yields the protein CASSQDLGTVDGYTF.

CDR3 region: CASRKLAGKETQYF. Here the CDR3 DNA reads TGTGCCAGCAGGAAACTAGCGGGGAAAGAGACCCAGTACTTC. V usage is TRBV6-5 and J usage is TRBJ2-5; 10 nucleotides line up with TRBD2. Germline lookup yields CDR1 MNHEY and CDR2 SVGAGI. Germline trimming cut 6 bases from V and 3 bases from J; bases unmatched to any gene: 4. The CDR3 length is 14 residues.

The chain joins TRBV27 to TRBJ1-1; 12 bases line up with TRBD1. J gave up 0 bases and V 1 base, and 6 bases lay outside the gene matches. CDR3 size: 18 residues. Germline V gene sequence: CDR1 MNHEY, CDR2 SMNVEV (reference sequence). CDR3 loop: CASSLYIGTGGMNTEAFF. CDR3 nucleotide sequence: TGTGCCAGCAGTTTATACATCGGGACAGGGGGCATGAACACTGAAGCTTTCTTT.

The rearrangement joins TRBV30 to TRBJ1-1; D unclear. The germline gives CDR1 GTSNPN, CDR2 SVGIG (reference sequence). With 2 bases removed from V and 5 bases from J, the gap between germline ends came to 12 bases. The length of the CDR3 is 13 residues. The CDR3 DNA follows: TGTGCCTGGAGTACGGGGAGCGGGACTGAAGCTTTCTTT. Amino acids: CAWSTGSGTEAFF.

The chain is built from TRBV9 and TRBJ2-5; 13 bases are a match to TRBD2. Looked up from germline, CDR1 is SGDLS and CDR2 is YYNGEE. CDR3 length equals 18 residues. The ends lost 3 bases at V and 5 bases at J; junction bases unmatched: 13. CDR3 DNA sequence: TGTGCCAGCAGCGAGACAGGGGGACTAGCGGGACTTCGGGAGACCCAGTACTTC. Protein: CASSETGGLAGLRETQYF.

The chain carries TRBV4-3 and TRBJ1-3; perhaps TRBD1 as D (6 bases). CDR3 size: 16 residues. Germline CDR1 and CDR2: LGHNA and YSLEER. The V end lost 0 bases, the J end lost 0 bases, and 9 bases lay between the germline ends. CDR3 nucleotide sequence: TGCGCCAGCAGCCAAGAGGGCAGGGGCTCTGGAAACACCATATATTTT. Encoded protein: CASSQEGRGSGNTIYF.

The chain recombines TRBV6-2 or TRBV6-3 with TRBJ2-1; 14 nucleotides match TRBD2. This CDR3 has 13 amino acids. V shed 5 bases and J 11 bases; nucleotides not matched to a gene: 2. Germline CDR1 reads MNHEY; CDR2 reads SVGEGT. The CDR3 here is CASSGTSGGKQFF. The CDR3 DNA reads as TGTGCCAGCAGTGGGACTAGCGGGGGAAAGCAGTTCTTC.

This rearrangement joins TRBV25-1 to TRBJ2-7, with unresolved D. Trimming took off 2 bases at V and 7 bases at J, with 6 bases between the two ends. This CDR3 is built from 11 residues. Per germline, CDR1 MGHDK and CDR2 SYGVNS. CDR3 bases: TGTGCCAGCAGTGAAGCACGGGAGCAGTACTTC. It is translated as CASSEAREQYF.

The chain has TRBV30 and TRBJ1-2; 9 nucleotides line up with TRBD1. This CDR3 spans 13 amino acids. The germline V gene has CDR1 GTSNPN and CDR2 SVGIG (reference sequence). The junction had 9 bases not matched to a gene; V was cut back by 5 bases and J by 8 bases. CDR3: CAWELGQGGGYTF. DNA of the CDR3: TGTGCCTGGGAGCTGGGACAGGGCGGAGGCTACACCTTC.

For the CDR3, the DNA is TGTGCCAGCAGCTCTACAGGGGGCTGGTACGGCTACACCTTC. Encoded protein: CASSSTGGWYGYTF. The chain employs TRBV7-2 and TRBJ1-2, with 9 bases that match TRBD1. V was clipped by 4 bases and J by 8 bases; unmatched bases: 8. Germline lookup yields CDR1 SGHTA and CDR2 FQGNSA. The length of the CDR3 is 14 residues.

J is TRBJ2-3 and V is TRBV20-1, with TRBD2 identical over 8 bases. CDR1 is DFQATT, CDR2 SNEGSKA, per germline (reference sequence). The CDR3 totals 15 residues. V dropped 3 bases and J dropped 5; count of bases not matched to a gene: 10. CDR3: CSASAPGGPGDTQYF. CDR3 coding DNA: TGCAGTGCTAGTGCGCCGGGGGGGCCCGGAGATACGCAGTATTTT.

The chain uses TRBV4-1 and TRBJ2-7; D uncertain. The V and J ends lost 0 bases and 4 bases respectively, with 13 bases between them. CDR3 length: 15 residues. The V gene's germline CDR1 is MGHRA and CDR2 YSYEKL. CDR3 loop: CASSQDRVGGYEQYF. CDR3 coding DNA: TGCGCCAGCAGCCAAGACCGGGTGGGTGGTTACGAGCAGTACTTC.

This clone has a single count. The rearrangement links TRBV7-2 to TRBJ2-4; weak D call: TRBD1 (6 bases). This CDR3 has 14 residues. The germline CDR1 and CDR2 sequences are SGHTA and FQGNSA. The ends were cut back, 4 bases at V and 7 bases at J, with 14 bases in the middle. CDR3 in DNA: TGTGCCAGCAGCTCCCCCGGGACAAACAACATTCAGTACTTC. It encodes CASSSPGTNNIQYF.

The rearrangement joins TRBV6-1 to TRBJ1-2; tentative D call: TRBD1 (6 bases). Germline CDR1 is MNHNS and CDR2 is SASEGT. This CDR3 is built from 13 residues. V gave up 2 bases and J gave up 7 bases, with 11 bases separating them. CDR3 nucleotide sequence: TGTGCCAGCAGTGAACTATCAGGGGCTGGCTACACCTTC. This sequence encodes CASSELSGAGYTF.

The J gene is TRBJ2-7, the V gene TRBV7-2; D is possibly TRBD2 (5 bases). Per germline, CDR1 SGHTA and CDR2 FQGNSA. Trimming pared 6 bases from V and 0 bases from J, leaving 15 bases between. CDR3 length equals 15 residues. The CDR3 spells CASRPRAGSSYEQYF. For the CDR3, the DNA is TGTGCCAGCAGACCCCGGGCGGGCAGCTCCTACGAGCAGTACTTC.

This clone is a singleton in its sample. The CDR3 is CASSDRVDIQYF. The CDR3 bases are TGTGCCAGCAGTGACAGGGTGGACATTCAGTACTTC. J is TRBJ2-4 and V is TRBV2, with D possibly being TRBD1 (5 bases). CDR3 length: 12 residues. CDR1 and CDR2 (germline): SNHLY, FYNNEI. V lost 3 bases to trimming and J lost 8 bases, with 8 bases between them.

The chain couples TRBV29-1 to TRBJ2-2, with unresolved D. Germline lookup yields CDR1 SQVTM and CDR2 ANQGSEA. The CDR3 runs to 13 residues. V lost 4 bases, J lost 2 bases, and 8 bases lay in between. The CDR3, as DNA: TGCAGCGTTGGCCACTCTAACACCGGGGAGCTGTTTTTT. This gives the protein CSVGHSNTGELFF.

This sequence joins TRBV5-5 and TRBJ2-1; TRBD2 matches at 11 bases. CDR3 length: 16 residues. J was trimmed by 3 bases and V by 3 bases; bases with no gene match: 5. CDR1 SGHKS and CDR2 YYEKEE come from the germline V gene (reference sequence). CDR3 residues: CASSSSGGHGYNEQFF. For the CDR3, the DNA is TGTGCCAGCAGCTCTAGCGGGGGGCACGGCTACAATGAGCAGTTCTTC.

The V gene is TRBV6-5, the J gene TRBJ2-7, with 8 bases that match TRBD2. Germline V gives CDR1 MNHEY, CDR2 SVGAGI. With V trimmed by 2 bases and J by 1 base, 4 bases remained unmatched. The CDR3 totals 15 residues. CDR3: CASSYDPSGSYEQYF. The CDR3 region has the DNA TGTGCCAGCAGTTACGATCCTAGCGGGTCCTACGAGCAGTACTTC.

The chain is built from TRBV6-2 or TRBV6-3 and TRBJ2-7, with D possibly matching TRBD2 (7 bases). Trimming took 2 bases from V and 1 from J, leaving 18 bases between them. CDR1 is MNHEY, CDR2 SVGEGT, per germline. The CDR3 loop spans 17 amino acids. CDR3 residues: CASSYPPGGPGSYEQYF. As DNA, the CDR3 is TGTGCCAGCAGTTACCCACCGGGGGGCCCCGGGTCCTACGAGCAGTACTTC.

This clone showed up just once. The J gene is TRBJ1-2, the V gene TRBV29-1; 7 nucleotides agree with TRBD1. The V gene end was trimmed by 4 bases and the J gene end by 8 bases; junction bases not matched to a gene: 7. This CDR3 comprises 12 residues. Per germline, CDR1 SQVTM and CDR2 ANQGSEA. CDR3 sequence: CSVVGQDSGYTF. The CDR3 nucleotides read TGCAGCGTTGTCGGACAGGATTCGGGCTACACCTTC.

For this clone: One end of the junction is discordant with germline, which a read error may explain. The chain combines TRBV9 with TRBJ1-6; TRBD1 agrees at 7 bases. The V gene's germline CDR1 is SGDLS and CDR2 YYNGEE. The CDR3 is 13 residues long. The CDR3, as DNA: TGTGCCAGCAGCGCAAATCCCACAGGGGAGAGATATTTT. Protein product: CASSANPTGERYF.

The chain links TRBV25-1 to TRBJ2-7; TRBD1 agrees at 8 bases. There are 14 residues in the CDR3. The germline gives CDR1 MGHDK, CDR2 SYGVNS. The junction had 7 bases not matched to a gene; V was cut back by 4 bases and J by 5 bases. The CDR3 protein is CASSGTGSFNEQYF. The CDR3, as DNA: TGTGCCAGCAGTGGGACAGGGTCTTTCAACGAGCAGTACTTC.

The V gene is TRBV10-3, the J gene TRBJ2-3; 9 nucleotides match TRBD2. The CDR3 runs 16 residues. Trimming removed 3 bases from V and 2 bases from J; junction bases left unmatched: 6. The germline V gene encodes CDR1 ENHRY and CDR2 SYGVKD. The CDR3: CAISDSSGMTTDTQYF. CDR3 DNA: TGTGCCATCAGTGATTCTAGCGGGATGACCACAGATACGCAGTATTTT.